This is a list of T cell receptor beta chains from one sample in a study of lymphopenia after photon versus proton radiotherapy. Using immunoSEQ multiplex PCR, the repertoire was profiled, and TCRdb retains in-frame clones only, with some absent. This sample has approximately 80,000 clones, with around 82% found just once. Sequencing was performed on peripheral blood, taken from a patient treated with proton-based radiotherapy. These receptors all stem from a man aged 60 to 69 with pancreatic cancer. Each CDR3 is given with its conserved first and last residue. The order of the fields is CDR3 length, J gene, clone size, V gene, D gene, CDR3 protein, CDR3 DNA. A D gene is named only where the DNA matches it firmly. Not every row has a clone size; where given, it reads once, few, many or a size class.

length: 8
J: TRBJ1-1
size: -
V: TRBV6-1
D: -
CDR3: CASPEAFF
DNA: TGTGCCAGCCCTGAAGCTTTCTTT

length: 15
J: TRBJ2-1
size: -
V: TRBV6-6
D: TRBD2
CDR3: CASNPGLAGDNEQFF
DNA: TGTGCCAGCAACCCGGGACTAGCGGGAGACAATGAGCAGTTCTTC

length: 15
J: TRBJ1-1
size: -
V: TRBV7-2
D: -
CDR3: CASSLGRAGNTEAFF
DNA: TGTGCCAGCAGCTTAGGGCGGGCAGGGAACACTGAAGCTTTCTTT

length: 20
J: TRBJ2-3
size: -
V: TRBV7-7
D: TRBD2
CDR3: CASSLSPTRAGTTARDTQYF
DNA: TGTGCTAGCAGCTTAAGCCCCACAAGAGCCGGGACTACGGCAAGAGATACGCAGTATTTT

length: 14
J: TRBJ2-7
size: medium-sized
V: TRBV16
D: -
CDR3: CASSQQQGYYEQYF
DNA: TGTGCCAGCAGCCAACAACAGGGCTACTACGAGCAGTACTTC

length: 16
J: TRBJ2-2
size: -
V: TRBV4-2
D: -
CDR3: CASSRDFDVPSGELFF
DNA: TGTGCCAGCAGCCGGGACTTCGACGTCCCATCAGGGGAGCTGTTTTTT

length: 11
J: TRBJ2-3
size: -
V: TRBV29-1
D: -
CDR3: CSVEDVDTQYF
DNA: TGCAGCGTTGAAGACGTGGATACGCAGTATTTT

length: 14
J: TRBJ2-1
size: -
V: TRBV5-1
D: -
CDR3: CASSLGGSLNEQFF
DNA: TGCGCCAGCAGCTTGGGCGGGTCATTAAATGAGCAGTTCTTC

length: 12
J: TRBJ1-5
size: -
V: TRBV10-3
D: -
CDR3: CAISEGTQPQHF
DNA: TGTGCCATCAGTGAAGGTACTCAGCCCCAGCATTTT

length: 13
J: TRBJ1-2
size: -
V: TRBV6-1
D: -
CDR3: CASSEVGARGYTF
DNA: TGTGCCAGCAGTGAAGTAGGGGCGCGTGGCTACACCTTC

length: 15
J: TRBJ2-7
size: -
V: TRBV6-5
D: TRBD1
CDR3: CASRSGQGASYEQYF
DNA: TGTGCCAGCAGGTCCGGACAGGGAGCCTCCTACGAGCAGTACTTC

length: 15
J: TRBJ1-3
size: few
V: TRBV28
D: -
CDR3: CASRQNGAPGNTIYF
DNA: TGTGCCAGCAGGCAAAATGGGGCGCCTGGAAACACCATATATTTT

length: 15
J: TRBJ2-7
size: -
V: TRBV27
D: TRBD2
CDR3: CASRPPGLVSYEQYF
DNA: TGTGCCAGCAGACCTCCTGGACTAGTATCCTACGAGCAGTACTTC

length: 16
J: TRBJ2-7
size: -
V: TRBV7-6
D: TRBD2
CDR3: CASSRKTSGSSYEQYF
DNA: TGTGCCAGCAGCCGAAAGACTAGCGGGAGCTCCTACGAGCAGTACTTC

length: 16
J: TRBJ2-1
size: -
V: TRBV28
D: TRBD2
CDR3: CASSYQLSGRAEEQFF
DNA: TGTGCCAGCAGTTACCAATTAAGCGGGAGGGCCGAGGAGCAGTTCTTC

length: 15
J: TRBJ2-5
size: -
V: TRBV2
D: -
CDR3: CASSEGTSRTETQYF
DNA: TGTGCCAGCAGTGAAGGGACCAGTCGGACAGAGACCCAGTACTTC

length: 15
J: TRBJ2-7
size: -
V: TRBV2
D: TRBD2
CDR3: CASSDLTSGTDEQYF
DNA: TGTGCCAGCAGTGACTTGACTAGCGGGACCGACGAGCAGTACTTC

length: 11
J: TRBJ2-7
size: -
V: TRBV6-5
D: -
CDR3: CASRGVYEQYF
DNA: TGTGCCAGCCGCGGAGTTTACGAGCAGTACTTC

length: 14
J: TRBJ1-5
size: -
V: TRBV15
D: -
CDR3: CATSTQRVNQPQHF
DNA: TGTGCCACCAGCACCCAGAGGGTTAATCAGCCCCAGCATTTT

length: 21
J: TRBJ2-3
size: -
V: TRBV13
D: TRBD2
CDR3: CASSSNPFLAGGPLPPDTQYF
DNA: TGTGCCAGCAGCTCTAACCCGTTCCTAGCGGGAGGGCCCCTCCCGCCAGATACGCAGTATTTT

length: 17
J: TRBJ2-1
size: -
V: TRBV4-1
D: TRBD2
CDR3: CASSQVPSGGKWNEQFF
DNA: TGCGCCAGCAGCCAAGTACCCTCGGGAGGGAAGTGGAATGAGCAGTTCTTC

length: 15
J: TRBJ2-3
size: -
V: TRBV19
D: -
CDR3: CASSIGSGARDTQYF
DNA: TGTGCCAGTAGTATTGGGAGTGGGGCACGAGATACGCAGTATTTT

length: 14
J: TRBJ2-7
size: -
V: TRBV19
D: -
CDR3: CASSIRPGDYEQYF
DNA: TGTGCCAGTAGTATCCGTCCCGGGGACTACGAGCAGTACTTC

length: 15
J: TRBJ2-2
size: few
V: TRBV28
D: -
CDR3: CASSPPLAPRGELFF
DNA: TGTGCCAGCAGTCCGCCCTTGGCCCCCCGCGGGGAGCTGTTTTTT